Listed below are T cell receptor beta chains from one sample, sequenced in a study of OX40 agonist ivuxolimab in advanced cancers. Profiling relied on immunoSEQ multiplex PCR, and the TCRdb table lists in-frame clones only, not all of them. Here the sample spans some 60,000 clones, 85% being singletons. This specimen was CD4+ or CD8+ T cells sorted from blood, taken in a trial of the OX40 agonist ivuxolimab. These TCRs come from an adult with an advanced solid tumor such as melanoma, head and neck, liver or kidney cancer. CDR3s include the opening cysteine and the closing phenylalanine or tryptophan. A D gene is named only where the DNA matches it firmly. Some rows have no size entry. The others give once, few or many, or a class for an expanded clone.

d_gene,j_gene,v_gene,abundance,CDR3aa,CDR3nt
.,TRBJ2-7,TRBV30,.,CAWSVRLSYEQYF,TGTGCCTGGAGTGTACGGCTCTCCTACGAGCAGTACTTC
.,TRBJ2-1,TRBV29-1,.,CSVGREGFNEQFF,TGCAGCGTTGGGAGGGAAGGGTTCAATGAGCAGTTCTTC
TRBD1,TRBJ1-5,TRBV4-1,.,CASSQGQGRIRPQHF,TGCGCCAGCAGCCAAGGACAGGGGAGAATCAGGCCCCAGCATTTT
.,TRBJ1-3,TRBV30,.,CAWSVPGSSGNTIYF,TGTGCCTGGAGTGTACCCGGGAGCTCTGGAAACACCATATATTTT
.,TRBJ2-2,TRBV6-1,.,CASSEHRAVTGELFF,TGTGCCAGCAGTGAGCACAGGGCGGTCACCGGGGAGCTGTTTTTT
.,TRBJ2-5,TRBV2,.,CASGTGPNQETQYF,TGTGCCAGCGGAACCGGGCCGAACCAGGAGACCCAGTACTTC
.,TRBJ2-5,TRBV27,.,CASSLSRGDQETQYF,TGTGCCAGCAGTTTATCGAGGGGGGACCAAGAGACCCAGTACTTC
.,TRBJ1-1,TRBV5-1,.,CASSLVEGRSLNTEAFF,TGCGCCAGCAGCTTGGTCGAGGGGCGCAGCCTGAACACTGAAGCTTTCTTT
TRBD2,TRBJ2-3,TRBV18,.,CASSPPSVAGGLNTQYF,TGTGCCAGCTCACCACCCTCCGTAGCGGGGGGCCTAAATACGCAGTATTTT
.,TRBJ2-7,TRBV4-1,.,CASSQGKGYEQYF,TGCGCCAGCAGCCAGGGAAAGGGCTACGAGCAGTACTTC
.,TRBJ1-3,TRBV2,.,CASSGISGNTIYF,TGTGCCAGCAGTGGGATCTCTGGAAACACCATATATTTT
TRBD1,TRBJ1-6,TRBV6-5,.,CAAKTGARNSPLHF,TGTGCCGCAAAGACAGGGGCGAGGAATTCACCCCTCCACTTT
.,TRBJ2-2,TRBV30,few,CACSRGGLNTGELFF,TGTGCCTGCAGCAGGGGGGGACTTAACACCGGGGAGCTGTTTTTT
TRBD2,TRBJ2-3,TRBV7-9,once,CASSLGVGGGTDTQYF,TGTGCCAGCAGCTTGGGCGTGGGGGGGGGCACAGATACGCAGTATTTT